The clone carrying this TCR beta chain appeared many times. Amplified regions were TCR beta CDR3 sequences from RNA transcripts. The HTBI primer set drove a first-round RT-PCR of the TCR CDR3. TCRdb reprocessed the multiplex PCR reads via MiXCR and lists one record per CDR3 protein. The sample lists fewer than 450,000 distinct CDR3 sequences, roughly 15% seen once, with 15% to 20% in the top ten. The sample belongs to a study of T cells in Graves' hyperthyroidism and ophthalmopathy. CDR1 and CDR2 (germline): SNHLY, FYNNEI. The germline V and J ends were trimmed by 7 bases and 5 bases, with 21 bases remaining between them. CDR3 length: 15 residues. The study left out patients who had uncontrolled infection, other autoimmune disease, pregnancy or lactation. The authors obtained PBMCs from more than 9.5 ml of fresh peripheral blood.

V is TRBV2 and J is TRBJ2-7; D ambiguous. The sequence derives from a woman between 55 and 75 years old with Graves' ophthalmopathy. Sequencing was done on a sample of blood. Here the CDR3 DNA reads TGTGCCAGCATCAAAGGAAGGGAACTTAGAAACGAGCAGTACTTC. This translates into CASIKGRELRNEQYF.